This T cell receptor (beta chain) was captured by sequencing in a study of long-term antiretroviral therapy in people with HIV. Overall study results and limits: HIV repertoires spanned tighter CDR3 length ranges than controls did. Blood collection from about 2003 to 2017 possibly occurred under older ART regimens. Nothing was known about ART adherence, viral resistance or changes in therapy.

This clone was found once. What it binds is unknown. Run at survey level, the immunoSEQ assay was version v3.0. Here immunoSEQ multiplex PCR was the method, and the copy in TCRdb shows in-frame clones only, minus some. Here the sample spans 9,000 to 13,000 clones, around 89% being singletons. Deletions cut 5 bases from V and 8 bases from J, with 24 bases between. Germline V gene sequence: CDR1 LNHDA, CDR2 SQIVND (reference sequence). The CDR3 covers 17 residues. This TCR came from a woman aged 40 to 55 with HIV. This rearrangement joins TRBV19 to TRBJ1-4, with D perhaps TRBD1 (5 bases). The material was unsorted PBMCs, obtained 0.2 years before starting antiretroviral therapy. The CDR3 DNA sequence: TGTGCCAGTAGTGAGATGTTAACTGGGACTCTTGTCGAAAAACTGTTTTTT. Amino acid sequence: CASSEMLTGTLVEKLFF.